The source of this TCR beta chain is a study of blood T cell repertoires in COVID-19. Study background: Samples taken during acute and convalescent COVID-19 were collected in the United States, Italy and Spain. PBMCs, B-cell-depleted T cells, or T cells provided the cDNA or gDNA that made up the material.

Per the original data handling: For nucleated cells, counts were estimated from reference gene primer amplification. Repertoires were generated with immunoSEQ multiplex PCR, while TCRdb's copy carries only in-frame clones and drops some. The V and J calls and clone size were taken over from that table, and D and trimming were inferred from the DNA. This sample has about 310,000 clones, with approximately 86% found just once. This clone was seen only once. Sequenced: peripheral blood. This clonotype originated in a man aged 65-85 years with acute or convalescent COVID-19.

CDR3 amino acids: CATSSTFRGAIQWTNYGYTF. The CDR3 coding sequence is TGTGCCACCAGCAGTACCTTTCGGGGGGCTATTCAGTGGACTAACTATGGCTACACCTTC. The rearrangement joins TRBV15 to TRBJ1-2, with D perhaps matching TRBD1 (6 bases). This CDR3 has 20 amino acids. Trimming took off 3 bases at V and 0 bases at J, with 26 bases between the two ends. Germline CDR1 reads LNHNV; CDR2 reads YYDKDF (reference sequence).